This TCR beta chain was identified during a study of circulating CD8 cells and anti-PD-1 response in melanoma (TCRdb year 2020). Notes on the research overall: Nivolumab was administered to patients intravenously at 3 mg/kg every 2 weeks. Of the 13 patients in the melanoma cohort, anti-PD-1 was received as first-line therapy by seven patients, and prior targeted therapy or immunotherapy had been received by six patients. Patients with complete or partial responses were classified as responders; those with stable or progressive disease (RECIST v1.1) as non-responders. The TCR repertoire analysis was performed on about eleven melanoma patients, comprising 7 non-responders and 4 responders. In on-treatment samples, a biotinylated anti-human IgG4 antibody was used to detect PD-1.

Relative to its sample, this clonotype is large (0.1 to 1%). Its specific antigen is unknown. No much larger clonotype is one base removed from it; base qualities were not supplied. The study at large found these results: Tumor material was not accessible, so tumor reactivity was assessed by peptide assays on expanded sorted subsets instead. Because material was limited, most experiments were generally run without replicates. Only baseline and M1 samples from a small cohort with few responders were used in the published TCR repertoire comparisons. Both treatment-naive and previously treated patients were included in the cohort, and this mixing was noted by the authors as something that could influence results. The DNEG repertoire had the highest diversity, the PD-1 and DPOS repertoires had similar and higher clonality, and the TIGIT repertoires had the lowest diversity. Repertoires were mostly private between subsets, with fewer than 7.5% of TRB clonotypes shared at M1, and the greatest sharing occurred between DPOS and TIGIT.

V has 7 bases trimmed and J has 9 bases trimmed; junction bases matching no gene number 9. The germline V gene encodes CDR1 KGHDR and CDR2 SFDVKD. The CDR3 contains 14 residues, cysteine and phenylalanine counted. The sequence is cut down to CDR3 DNA, 42 bases in frame from base 1. Using a BD FACSAria II cell sorter, four subsets defined by PD-1 and/or TIGIT were sorted out of live CD3+CD8+TCRalphabeta+ cells. To characterize how relevant each subset is to anti-PD-1 therapy response, circulating CD8 T cells were sorted into four subsets based on PD-1 and TIGIT expression. Both TCR alpha and TCR beta chains were sequenced from each sorted CD8 T-cell subset. Peripheral blood was collected at three points: before the first anti-PD-1 injection, after two injections and after four injections. Ficoll gradient centrifugation was used to isolate PBMCs right away. Until use, PBMCs were stored frozen in liquid nitrogen in RPMI containing approximately 18% FCS and 10% DMSO. Thawed PBMCs were stained with a viability dye and antibodies against CD3, CD8alpha, TCRalphabeta, PD-1 and TIGIT. The RNeasy Kit was used to extract total RNA, and all samples had a RIN greater than 7.

The instrument given in TCRdb is NextSeq 500. The QIAseq Immune Repertoire RNA Library Kit, Human TCR Panel was used to prepare TCR libraries from roughly 16 ng of total RNA. TCR libraries were sequenced on an Illumina NextSeq with a Mid Output V2 kit, and asymmetric 261x41 paired-end reads were used. Each TCR library was diluted to around 4 nM, after which the TCR libraries were pooled, denatured and loaded at roughly 1 pM. Per the source publication's procedure: The QIAGEN GeneGlobe Data Analysis Center was used to process TCR FASTQ files, and downstream analysis was done in R 3.5.2. Clonality was computed as one minus Shannon entropy normalized by the log of the number of unique productive sequences. Fisher exact tests at 5% FDR, run separately within each subset, picked out TRA or TRB clonotypes whose abundance differed between baseline and M1. Clonotypes with differential abundance were classified as emerging, expanding, contracting or non-expanding/contracting. Repertoire overlap between patients was measured with Morisita's overlap index. TCRdb applied fastp at Q25 and MiXCR to the public reads, then kept only in-frame beta chains. Rows merge per CDR3 protein into single entries with the most common DNA and genes. It is TCRdb's table, rather than the study itself, that gives the V and J calls and clone size. This sample lists approximately 650 distinct CDR3 sequences; roughly 6.1% were detected once. The ten most abundant clones make up over 13% of the sample.

This receptor was taken from a human donor with melanoma. The rearrangement combines TRBV24-1 with TRBJ2-1; 9 middle bases align to TRBD1. This material consisted of CD8+ T cells from PBMCs, taken at baseline or after one month of anti-PD-1 therapy (not recorded which). For the CDR3, the sequence is CATRASGTGSEQFF. In nucleotide form, the sequence is TGTGCCACCAGGGCTTCCGGGACAGGGAGTGAGCAGTTCTTC.